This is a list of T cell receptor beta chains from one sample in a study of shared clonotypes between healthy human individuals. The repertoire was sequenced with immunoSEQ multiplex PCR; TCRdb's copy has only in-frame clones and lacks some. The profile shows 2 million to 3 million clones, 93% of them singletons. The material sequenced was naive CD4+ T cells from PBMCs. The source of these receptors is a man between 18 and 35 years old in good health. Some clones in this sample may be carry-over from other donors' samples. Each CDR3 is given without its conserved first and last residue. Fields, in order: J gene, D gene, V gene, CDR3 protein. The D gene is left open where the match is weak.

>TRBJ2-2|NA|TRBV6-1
ASLDSNTGELF
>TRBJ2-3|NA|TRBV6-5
ASSYRVGTDTQY
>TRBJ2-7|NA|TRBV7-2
ASSLAPQGLEDEQY
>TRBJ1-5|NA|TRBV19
ASSIDWFNQPQH
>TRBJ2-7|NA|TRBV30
ACCEPYEQY
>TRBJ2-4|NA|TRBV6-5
ASSRGVSQNIQY
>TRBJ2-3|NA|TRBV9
ASSGRAGTLGDTDTQY
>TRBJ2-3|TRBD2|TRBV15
ATRGTTGGGDTQY
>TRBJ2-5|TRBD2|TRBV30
ALKGTSGMGGTQY
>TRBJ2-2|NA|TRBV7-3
ASSPRTGELF
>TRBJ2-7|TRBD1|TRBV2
ASRAGTGTYEQY
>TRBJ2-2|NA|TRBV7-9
ASSLASGPNPIGELF
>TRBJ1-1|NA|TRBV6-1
ASGATEAF
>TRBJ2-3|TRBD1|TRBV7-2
ASSLLRTGVADTQY
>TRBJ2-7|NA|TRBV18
ASSPPGRSYEQY
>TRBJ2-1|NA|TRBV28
ASSSYNEQF
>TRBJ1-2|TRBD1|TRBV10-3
AISDRESRGYT
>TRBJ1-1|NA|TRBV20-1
SSWGTEAF
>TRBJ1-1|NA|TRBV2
ASSEAPGANTEAF
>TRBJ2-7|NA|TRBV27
ASRQQGPQAEQY